The 6 T cell receptor beta chains below all came from one sample that was sequenced in a study of cytomegalovirus exposure and HLA in healthy donors. This PCR relied on a set of 60 Vbeta primers and 13 Jbeta primers. Generated by immunoSEQ multiplex PCR, the TCRdb table keeps only in-frame clones and is missing some. The top ten hold over 8.5% of the sample, which has around 91,000 clones, about 89% seen once. The sequenced sample consisted of PBMCs. Receptor source: a young man in good health and CMV-seropositive.

The J gene is TRBJ1-2, the V gene TRBV6-1; D perhaps matches TRBD1 (6 bases). Trimming pared 5 bases from V and 5 bases from J, leaving 12 bases between. The CDR3 contains 13 residues. Germline V gene lookup returns CDR1 MNHNS and CDR2 SASEGT. For the CDR3, the DNA is TGTGCCAGCAGTTTGGACAGAGGATATGGCTACACCTTC. Its protein product is CASSLDRGYGYTF.

The chain recombines TRBV29-1 with TRBJ1-1, with D unclear. The CDR3 totals 13 residues. V lost 6 bases and J 7 bases, leaving 18 bases between the germline ends. The germline gives CDR1 SQVTM, CDR2 ANQGSEA. CDR3 in amino acids: CSVTQSGPYEAFF. The CDR3 DNA is TGCAGCGTAACCCAATCTGGGCCCTATGAAGCTTTCTTT.

The chain joins TRBV28 to TRBJ1-2; D uncertain. The CDR3 runs to 14 residues. The V gene's germline CDR1 is MDHEN and CDR2 SYDVKM. V was cut by 2 bases and J by 5 bases, with 12 bases left in between. The CDR3 DNA reads as TGTGCCAGCAGTTTAAATGCAGTCTTGTATGGCTACACCTTC. Its protein product is CASSLNAVLYGYTF.

This clone came up a few times. The chain couples TRBV28 to TRBJ2-7; 10 bases align to TRBD2. The length of the CDR3 is 17 residues. Trimming removed 4 bases from V and 0 bases from J; junction bases left unmatched: 9. Looked up from germline, CDR1 is MDHEN and CDR2 is SYDVKM. The CDR3: CASSSPQSGRASYEQYF. The CDR3 DNA reads as TGTGCCAGCAGTTCCCCTCAGAGCGGGAGGGCCTCCTACGAGCAGTACTTC. Full variable domain (remainder filled in from reference TRBV28 and TRBJ2-7): DVKVTQSSRYLVKRTGEKVFLECVQDMDHENMFWYRQDPGLGLRLIYFSYDVKMKEKGDIPEGYSVSREKKERFSLILESASTNQTSMYLCASSSPQSGRASYEQYFGPGTRLTVT.

The rearrangement uses TRBV19 and TRBJ2-3; D is possibly TRBD2 (5 bases). Germline V gene sequence: CDR1 LNHDA, CDR2 SQIVND (reference sequence). The CDR3 spans 15 residues. The ends were cut back, 6 bases at V and 3 bases at J, with 16 bases in the middle. CDR3 protein: CASSLRDPGTDTQYF. The CDR3 nucleotides are TGTGCCAGTAGCCTCCGGGATCCCGGGACAGATACGCAGTATTTT.

The genes are TRBV4-1 and TRBJ2-7, with TRBD2 matching over 7 bases. V lost 0 bases to trimming and J lost 1 base; unmatched junction nucleotides: 15. The CDR3 totals 19 residues. From germline, CDR1 is MGHRA and CDR2 YSYEKL. This CDR3 reads CASSQDNGGSSERSYEQYF. As DNA, the CDR3 is TGCGCCAGCAGCCAAGATAACGGGGGGTCTAGCGAGCGTTCCTACGAGCAGTACTTC.